A selection of T cell receptor beta chains follows, all from one sample in a study of blood T cells in healthy people across ages. TCRdb called the 5' RACE reads again in MiXCR, with one record for every CDR3 protein. This sample yields about 1,500,000 distinct CDR3 sequences, of which 28% are seen a single time; 7.7% belongs to the top ten. Specimen: blood. These receptors were taken from a woman aged 30 to 39 in good health. The CDR3 runs from the conserved cysteine through the conserved F or W. The D gene is left open where the match is weak. Expanded clones are given a class, and other clones once, few, many or no size at all.

V: TRBV7-2
J: TRBJ1-1
D: NA
size: NA
DNA: TGTGCCAGCAGCCGGGGCAGGGAGGTTTTAGCTTTCTTT
CDR3: CASSRGREVLAFF

V: TRBV18
J: TRBJ2-4
D: TRBD2
size: NA
DNA: TGTGTCAGCTCACCATCGGGGGGGCCGAGGGCAAACATTCAGTACTTC
CDR3: CVSSPSGGPRANIQYF

V: TRBV29-1
J: TRBJ2-7
D: TRBD1
size: few
DNA: TGCAGCGTGACCCAGAGGGGGCACCTCTACGAGCAGTACTTC
CDR3: CSVTQRGHLYEQYF

V: TRBV6-2/TRBV6-3
J: TRBJ2-1
D: NA
size: NA
DNA: TGTGCCAGCAGTTATGCCAGGCGTGAGCAGTTCTTC
CDR3: CASSYARREQFF

V: TRBV5-5
J: TRBJ1-5
D: NA
size: few
DNA: TGTGCCAGCAGCGGGCATAGAGGCAATCAGCCCCAGCATTTT
CDR3: CASSGHRGNQPQHF

V: TRBV11-2
J: TRBJ2-1
D: TRBD1
size: few
DNA: TGTGCCAGCAGCTTAGTTTGGGACAGTAACAATGAGCAGTTCTTC
CDR3: CASSLVWDSNNEQFF

V: TRBV2
J: TRBJ1-5
D: NA
size: NA
DNA: TGTGCCAGCACTGACGCGGGGGGCACGGAGCCCCAGCATTTT
CDR3: CASTDAGGTEPQHF

V: TRBV6-5
J: TRBJ2-1
D: NA
size: NA
DNA: TGTGCCAGCAGTTACCCACGCACGGGGGCTAATAATGAGCAGTTCTTC
CDR3: CASSYPRTGANNEQFF

V: TRBV25-1
J: TRBJ1-4
D: NA
size: few
DNA: TGTGCCAGCAGTGATCCCCGGACTAATGAAAAACTGTTTTTT
CDR3: CASSDPRTNEKLFF

V: TRBV28
J: TRBJ2-1
D: TRBD1
size: NA
DNA: TGTGCCAGCTCCCGGCGACAGGGTGGGAATGAGCAGTTCTTC
CDR3: CASSRRQGGNEQFF

V: TRBV11-2
J: TRBJ1-1
D: NA
size: NA
DNA: TGTGCCAGCAACTTAGGACCAGGCTCCACTGAAGCTTTCTTT
CDR3: CASNLGPGSTEAFF

V: TRBV11-2
J: TRBJ2-7
D: NA
size: NA
DNA: TGTGCCAGCAGCCCCCCCGGAGTTAGGAGCTCCTACGAGCAGTACTTC
CDR3: CASSPPGVRSSYEQYF

V: TRBV20-1
J: TRBJ1-2
D: NA
size: NA
DNA: TGCAGTGCTAGAATCCCCGGCTGGGACTATGGCTACACCTTC
CDR3: CSARIPGWDYGYTF

V: TRBV5-1
J: TRBJ2-3
D: NA
size: many
DNA: TGCGCCAGCAGCCACAGCACAGATACGCAGTATTTT
CDR3: CASSHSTDTQYF

V: TRBV7-2
J: TRBJ2-3
D: TRBD2
size: NA
DNA: TGTGCCAGCAACTTAGGAGCGGGGAAAACAGATACGCAGTATTTT
CDR3: CASNLGAGKTDTQYF

V: TRBV4-2
J: TRBJ1-6
D: TRBD1
size: few
DNA: TGTGCCAGCAGCCCAACAATCCGACAGGGCTATAATTCACCCCTCCACTTT
CDR3: CASSPTIRQGYNSPLHF

V: TRBV27
J: TRBJ2-1
D: TRBD1
size: few
DNA: TGTGCCAGCAGTTCTACAGGGGCCGCCTACAATGAGCAGTTCTTC
CDR3: CASSSTGAAYNEQFF

V: TRBV20-1
J: TRBJ2-7
D: TRBD2
size: few
DNA: TGCAGTGCTAGAGATGGACTAGCGGCCAACAATGAGCAGTACTTC
CDR3: CSARDGLAANNEQYF